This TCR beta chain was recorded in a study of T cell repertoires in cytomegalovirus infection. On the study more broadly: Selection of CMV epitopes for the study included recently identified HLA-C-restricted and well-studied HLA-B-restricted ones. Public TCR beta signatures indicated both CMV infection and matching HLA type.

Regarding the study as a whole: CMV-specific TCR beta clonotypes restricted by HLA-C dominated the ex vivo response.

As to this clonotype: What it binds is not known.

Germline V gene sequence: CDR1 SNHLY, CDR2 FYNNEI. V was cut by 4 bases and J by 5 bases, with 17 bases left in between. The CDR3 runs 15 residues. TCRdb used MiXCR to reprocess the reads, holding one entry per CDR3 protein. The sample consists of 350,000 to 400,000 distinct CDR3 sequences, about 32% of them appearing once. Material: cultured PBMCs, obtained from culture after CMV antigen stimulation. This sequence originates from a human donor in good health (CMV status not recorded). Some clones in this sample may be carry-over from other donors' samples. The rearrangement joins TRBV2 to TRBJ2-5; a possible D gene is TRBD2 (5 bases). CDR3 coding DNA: TGTGCCAGCAGTGGCCCCGGGGAGCAAGGGGAGACCCAGTACTTC. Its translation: CASSGPGEQGETQYF.